This paragraph reports one TCR beta chain. Repertoires were generated with immunoSEQ multiplex PCR, while TCRdb's copy carries only in-frame clones and drops some. The table has 200,000 to 300,000 clones, over 70% seen once. The CDR3 runs 16 residues. Germline CDR1 reads SGDLS; CDR2 reads YYNGEE. Trimming cost V 0 bases and J 4 bases, with 16 bases left between them. These data are taken from a study of blood T cell repertoires in COVID-19. Overall study: From T cells, B-cell-depleted T cells, or PBMCs came the material, which was cDNA or gDNA.

The gene calls are TRBV9 and TRBJ1-2; possible D gene TRBD1, 5 bases. This clonotype was obtained from a woman over 75 with acute or convalescent COVID-19. Specimen: peripheral blood. Written as DNA, the CDR3 is TGTGCCAGCAGCGTAGCCGCTCAGGGCTTTAGCTATGGCTACACCTTC. Its protein product is CASSVAAQGFSYGYTF.